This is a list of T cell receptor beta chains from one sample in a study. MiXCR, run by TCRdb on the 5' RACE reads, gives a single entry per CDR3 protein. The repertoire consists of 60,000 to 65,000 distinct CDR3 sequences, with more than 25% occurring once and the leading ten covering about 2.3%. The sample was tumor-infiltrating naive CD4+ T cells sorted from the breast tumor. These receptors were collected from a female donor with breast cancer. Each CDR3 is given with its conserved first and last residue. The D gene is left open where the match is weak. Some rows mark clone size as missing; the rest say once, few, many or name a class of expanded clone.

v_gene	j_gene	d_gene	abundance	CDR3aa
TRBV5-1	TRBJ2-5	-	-	CASSLASARGQETQYF
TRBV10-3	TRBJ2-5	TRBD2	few	CAISESGLAGGIPETQYF
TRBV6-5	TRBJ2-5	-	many	CASTRTIQETQYF
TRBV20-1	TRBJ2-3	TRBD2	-	CSTYGGATDTQYF
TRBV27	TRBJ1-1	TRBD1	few	CASSLQGATEAFF
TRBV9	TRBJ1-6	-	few	CASSVDPIFSPNSPLHF
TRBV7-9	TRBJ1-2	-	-	CASSISHRAGYTF
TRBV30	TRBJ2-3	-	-	CAWSTPWGESPFF
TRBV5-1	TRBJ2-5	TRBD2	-	CASSPGTSGITRETQYF
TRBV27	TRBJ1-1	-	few	CASSFNRANTEAFF
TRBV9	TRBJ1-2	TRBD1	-	CASSGNNYRGGYTF
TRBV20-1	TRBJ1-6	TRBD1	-	CSARGIRDRGDSPLHF
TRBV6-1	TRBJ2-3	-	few	CASSIDFTPTDTQYF
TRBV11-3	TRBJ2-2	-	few	CASSGYTGELFF
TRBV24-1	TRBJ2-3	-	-	CATSNQGGTDAQYF
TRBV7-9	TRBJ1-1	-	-	CASSLFGIENTEAFF
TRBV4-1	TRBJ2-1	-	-	CASSQDRASRGNEQFF
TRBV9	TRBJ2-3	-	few	CASSVESRTDTQYF
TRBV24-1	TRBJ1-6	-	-	CATSDSRGTPLHF
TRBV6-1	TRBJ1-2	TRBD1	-	CASSGYGDSGNGYTF
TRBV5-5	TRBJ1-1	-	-	CASSPPRATEAFF